This entry describes one T cell receptor (beta chain). Its antigen is undetermined. The immunoSEQ assay was version 4, run in survey mode. Clones were sequenced by immunoSEQ multiplex PCR, and TCRdb holds only the in-frame ones, with some missing. The table lists about 43,000 clones, around 90% of them singletons. Cells were stimulated nonspecifically with anti-CD3/anti-CD28 magnetic beads. Sorting selected CD4+ T cells upregulating both CD40 ligand and CD69. Stimulated PBMCs had first been depleted of CD8+ T cells. Anti-CD28/CD49d costimulation, CD40-blocking antibody and enfuvirtide were given to CD8-depleted PBMCs for about 18 hours. CDR1 and CDR2 (germline): SEHNR, FQNEAQ (reference sequence). J lost 0 bases, V lost 3 bases, and 3 bases had no gene match. The CDR3 runs to 16 residues. The sample is drawn from a study of persistence of HIV-infected CD4 T cells. Study background: Anti-CD3/anti-CD28 beads activated more cells than antigen stimulation did.

The material was CD4+ T cells sorted from PBMCs after approximately 18-hour stimulation, obtained from a patient who received antiretroviral therapy. The chain recombines TRBV7-9 with TRBJ2-1, with TRBD1 matching over 9 bases. This TCR was recovered from an adult man with HIV who was CMV-seropositive. CDR3: CASSLDRGGSYNEQFF. DNA for the CDR3: TGTGCCAGCAGCTTGGACAGGGGAGGCTCCTACAATGAGCAGTTCTTC.